This T cell receptor beta chain was documented in a study of neurological immune-mediated disorders. The study's findings and limits: The expanded clones of different subjects shared no CDR3 amino acid sequences (suggesting private repertoires in all groups).

From the 5' RACE reads, TCRdb called clonotypes with MiXCR, one entry per CDR3 protein. The repertoire holds about 18,000 distinct CDR3 sequences, with approximately 3.7% as singletons. CDR1 is SEHNR and CDR2 is FQNEAQ in the germline V gene (reference sequence). This CDR3 spans 17 amino acids. This clonotype was detected ten times or more. Antigen: not known. The junction and the germline gene differ at one end; a read error may be behind it. The sorted-subset TCR libraries were prepared using about 960,000 CD4+ or CD8+ T cells as the starting material. Sequenced input: CD8+ T cells from blood. This clonotype was sampled from a middle-aged woman in good health. V usage is TRBV7-9 and J usage is TRBJ2-5; TRBD2 is a possible D gene (6 bases). The CDR3 region has the DNA TGTGCCAGCACCTTAATGCGGGCGGGCGCGGGGCAAGAGACCCAGTACTTC. Translation gives CASTLMRAGAGQETQYF.